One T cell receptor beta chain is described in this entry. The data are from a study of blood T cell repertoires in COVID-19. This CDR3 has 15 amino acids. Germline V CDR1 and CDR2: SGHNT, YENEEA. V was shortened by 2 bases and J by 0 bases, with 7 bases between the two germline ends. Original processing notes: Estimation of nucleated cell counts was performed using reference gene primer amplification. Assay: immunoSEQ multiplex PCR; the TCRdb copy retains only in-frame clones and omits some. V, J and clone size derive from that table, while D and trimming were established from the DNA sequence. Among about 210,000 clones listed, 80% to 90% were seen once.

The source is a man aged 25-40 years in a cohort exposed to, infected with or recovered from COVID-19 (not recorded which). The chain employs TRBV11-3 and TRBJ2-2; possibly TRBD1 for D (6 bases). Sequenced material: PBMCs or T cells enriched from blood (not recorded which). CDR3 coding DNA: TGTGCCAGCAGCTTACAGGGGACGAACACCGGGGAGCTGTTTTTT. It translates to CASSLQGTNTGELFF.